The next 16 T cell receptor beta chains were all read from a single sample in a study of T-cell memory formation after mild COVID-19 (dated by TCRdb to about 2021). Library generation was performed with 5' RACE. Reads for this sample came from an Illumina NovaSeq 6000. The public sequencing data were trimmed at Q25 with fastp and processed into clonotypes with MiXCR by TCRdb, which kept only in-frame beta chains. When rows share a CDR3 protein, they turn into one entry using the most common DNA and genes. The table for this sample lists around 500,000 distinct CDR3 sequences; around a sixth of them were counted only once. The biggest ten clones account for 9% to 15% of the sample. Sequenced: PBMCs or a T cell subset sorted from them (not recorded which). All receptors derive from an adult woman who had mild COVID-19 (a few samples of this study predate the infection). The sample titles of this study are shuffled in the database, so cell type and time point are left out; the donor was told from shared clones.

This clonotype turned up a few times. This chain links TRBV7-6 with TRBJ2-1, with 7 nucleotides matching TRBD1. Trimming cost V 4 bases and J 0 bases; bases outside gene matches: 9. CDR1 and CDR2 from the germline V gene are SGHVS and FNYEAQ. This CDR3 has 17 amino acids. CDR3 sequence: CASSSGQAMSSYNEQFF. CDR3 coding DNA: TGTGCCAGCAGCTCAGGACAGGCGATGAGCTCCTACAATGAGCAGTTCTTC.

The V gene is TRBV19, the J gene TRBJ2-1, with 13 bases aligning to TRBD2. Germline assignment: CDR1 LNHDA and CDR2 SQIVND (reference sequence). The CDR3 is 14 amino acids. Unmatched junction bases numbered 4, after V lost 4 bases and J lost 10 bases. CDR3 region: CASSSVTSGREQFF. Here the CDR3 DNA reads TGTGCCAGTAGTAGCGTGACTAGCGGGAGGGAGCAGTTCTTC. Looking up the rest from reference TRBV19 and TRBJ2-1 gives the full variable domain: DGGITQSPKYLFRKEGQNVTLSCEQNLNHDAMYWYRQDPGQGLRLIYYSQIVNDFQKGDIAEGYSVSREKKESFPLTVTSAQKNPTAFYLCASSSVTSGREQFFGPGTRLTVL.

The chain combines TRBV20-1 with TRBJ2-3; 10 bases align to TRBD2. CDR1 is DFQATT, CDR2 SNEGSKA, per germline (reference sequence). Losses at the gene ends were 1 base for V and 3 bases for J; bases not matched to a gene: 1. This CDR3 region has 14 residues. CDR3 sequence: CSARGLAGTDTQYF. CDR3 DNA: TGCAGTGCTAGAGGACTAGCGGGTACAGATACGCAGTATTTT.

The rearrangement uses TRBV20-1 and TRBJ2-7; maybe TRBD2 (5 bases). The CDR3 has 14 amino acids. The V end was cut by 3 bases, the J end by 0 bases, with 12 bases between. CDR1 is DFQATT, CDR2 SNEGSKA, per germline (reference sequence). As DNA, the CDR3 is TGCAGTGCTAGGAGTTACGGGGACTCCTACGAGCAGTACTTC. Amino acids: CSARSYGDSYEQYF.

This clonotype showed up just a few times. The J gene is TRBJ2-3, the V gene TRBV20-1; weak D call: TRBD2 (6 bases). CDR1 is DFQATT, CDR2 SNEGSKA, per germline (reference sequence). Trimming stripped 6 bases from V and 1 base from J, with 14 bases between. CDR3 length equals 14 residues. Here the CDR3 DNA reads TGCAGTGCCACGGGAGCGGCTCGCACAGATACGCAGTATTTT. Its translation: CSATGAARTDTQYF.

This clonotype was observed a few times. The chain uses TRBV7-7 and TRBJ2-3; 7 nucleotides align to TRBD1. Germline trimming cut 6 bases from V and 2 bases from J; bases unmatched to any gene: 8. CDR1 and CDR2 (germline): SSHAT, FNYEAQ (reference sequence). This CDR3 comprises 15 residues. This chain's CDR3 is CASSQGQAHTDTQYF. The CDR3 nucleotides read TGTGCCAGCAGTCAAGGACAGGCTCACACAGATACGCAGTATTTT.

This clonotype has only a few counts. The chain carries TRBV18 and TRBJ2-7, with a weak D call TRBD1 (6 bases). The CDR3 runs 12 residues. CDR1 is KGHSH, CDR2 LQKENI, per germline. Trimming removed 3 bases from V and 7 bases from J, with 10 bases in between. CDR3 coding DNA: TGTGCCAGCTCACCCCTCGACAGGGAGCAGTACTTC. It codes for CASSPLDREQYF. Full variable domain (outside the CDR3, taken from reference TRBV18 and TRBJ2-7): NAGVMQNPRHLVRRRGQEARLRCSPMKGHSHVYWYRQLPEEGLKFMVYLQKENIIDESGMPKERFSAEFPKEGPSILRIQQVVRGDSAAYFCASSPLDREQYFGPGTRLTVT.

This clonotype has a handful of counts. V usage is TRBV6-5 and J usage is TRBJ1-6; 9 positions match TRBD1. The V gene end was trimmed by 4 bases and the J gene end by 10 bases; junction bases not matched to a gene: 8. The CDR3 contains 15 residues. From germline, CDR1 is MNHEY and CDR2 SVGAGI. The CDR3 bases are TGTGCCAGCAGTTTACCGGGACAGGGAAGGTCACCCCTCCACTTT. This gives the protein CASSLPGQGRSPLHF.

The genes are TRBV7-9 and TRBJ2-7; D tentatively fits TRBD1 or TRBD2 (5 bases each). The V end was cut by 1 base, the J end by 3 bases, with 10 bases between. The germline V gene encodes CDR1 SEHNR and CDR2 FQNEAQ (reference sequence). The CDR3 has 14 amino acids. CDR3: CASSLEGTDYEQYF. The DNA of the CDR3 is TGTGCCAGCAGCTTAGAAGGGACGGACTACGAGCAGTACTTC.

This clonotype was observed a handful of times. The V call is TRBV24-1, the J call TRBJ2-1; D not certain. The CDR3 covers 11 residues. Trimming removed 2 bases from V and 15 bases from J, with 10 bases in between. The germline V gene has CDR1 KGHDR and CDR2 SFDVKD. CDR3: CATSDSVGRFF. The CDR3 region has the DNA TGTGCCACCAGTGATTCGGTCGGACGGTTCTTC.

The chain carries TRBV4-3 and TRBJ2-1; D is possibly TRBD2 (5 bases). V was trimmed by 1 base and J by 0 bases, leaving 13 bases between them. Germline assignment: CDR1 LGHNA and CDR2 YSLEER. This CDR3 is built from 17 residues. In DNA, the CDR3 is TGCGCCAGCAGCCAAGTTCTAGCCTCGAGCTCCTACAATGAGCAGTTCTTC. Protein product: CASSQVLASSSYNEQFF.

This clonotype was observed a handful of times. V gene TRBV6-4 combines with J gene TRBJ2-2; 10 nucleotides agree with TRBD1. V lost 6 bases, J lost 6 bases, and 10 bases stayed unmatched. The germline gives CDR1 MRHNA, CDR2 SNTAGT. CDR3 length: 16 residues. This CDR3 reads CASRAGTGDSAGELFF. CDR3 in DNA: TGTGCCAGCAGAGCCGGGACAGGGGATTCTGCCGGGGAGCTGTTTTTT.

This chain links TRBV4-1 with TRBJ1-2, with 10 bases identical to TRBD1. The CDR3 is 15 amino acids. V shed 3 bases, J shed 9 bases, and the junction held 10 bases outside the gene matches. Per the germline V gene, CDR1 is MGHRA and CDR2 is YSYEKL. The CDR3 is CASSQGDRGDMRYTF. The CDR3 nucleotides are TGCGCCAGCAGCCAGGGGGACAGGGGCGATATGCGCTACACCTTC.

The chain uses TRBV29-1 and TRBJ1-1; D is unresolved. Germline V gene lookup returns CDR1 SQVTM and CDR2 ANQGSEA. Trimming took off 3 bases at V and 0 bases at J, with 11 bases between the two ends. There are 14 residues in the CDR3. CDR3 region: CSVDLGQVNTEAFF. In nucleotides, the CDR3 is TGCAGCGTTGATTTGGGTCAGGTGAACACTGAAGCTTTCTTT.

This clonotype came up many times. The chain employs TRBV10-3 and TRBJ1-3, with TRBD1 as a possible D gene (5 bases). The CDR3 runs to 15 residues. The ends were cut back, 4 bases at V and 4 bases at J, with 14 bases in the middle. CDR1 is ENHRY, CDR2 SYGVKD, per germline. CDR3 residues: CAISAPPGLGNTIYF. Here the CDR3 DNA reads TGTGCCATCAGTGCGCCCCCGGGGCTCGGAAACACCATATATTTT.

This clonotype was observed a few times. The J gene is TRBJ2-1, the V gene TRBV6-2 or TRBV6-3; 8 bases fit TRBD2. The CDR3 sequence is 15 residues long. The V gene end was trimmed by 6 bases and the J gene end by 0 bases; junction bases not matched to a gene: 4. Germline CDR1 MNHEY, CDR2 SVGEGT. The CDR3 nucleotides are TGTGCCAGCAGATCACTAGCGGTCTCCTACAATGAGCAGTTCTTC. Its translation is CASRSLAVSYNEQFF.